This entry lists 18 T cell receptor beta chains sequenced from one sample in a study of T cells in Graves' hyperthyroidism and ophthalmopathy. Amplification of TCR beta CDR3 regions used RNA as the template. Using the HTBI primer set, a first-round RT-PCR was run on the TCR CDR3. One entry per CDR3 protein results from TCRdb running MiXCR on the multiplex PCR reads. Counted here are about 610,000 distinct CDR3 sequences, about 15% occurring once; the ten biggest clones make up 3.5% to 4.5%. Sequencing input: blood. These TCRs come from a woman in her thirties or forties with Graves' ophthalmopathy.

This clonotype appeared once. This chain links TRBV7-3 with TRBJ1-1, with D uncertain. Germline V lookup: CDR1 SGHTA, CDR2 FQGTGA. The CDR3 length is 14 residues. Deletions cut 7 bases from V and 5 bases from J, with 17 bases between. The CDR3 reads CASTEGGMRTEAFF. The DNA for the CDR3 is TGTGCCAGCACCGAAGGTGGGATGAGAACTGAAGCTTTCTTT.

This clonotype was recorded many times. The rearrangement uses TRBV20-1 and TRBJ2-7, with D perhaps matching TRBD1 or TRBD2 (6 bases each). CDR3 size: 14 residues. From germline, CDR1 is DFQATT and CDR2 SNEGSKA (reference sequence). Trimming took 0 bases from V and 3 from J, leaving 12 bases between them. CDR3 DNA sequence: TGCAGTGCTAGAGATGGGGGGCAGGGCTACGAGCAGTACTTC. The encoded protein is CSARDGGQGYEQYF.

This clonotype came up many times. The genes are TRBV14 and TRBJ1-3; maybe TRBD1 (5 bases). With 4 bases removed from V and 3 bases from J, the gap between germline ends came to 22 bases. Looked up from germline, CDR1 is SGHDN and CDR2 is FVKESK. The CDR3 runs to 18 residues. CDR3 in amino acids: CASSRVPRRGLNGNTIYF. CDR3 DNA: TGTGCCAGCAGCCGGGTCCCCCGTAGGGGTCTGAATGGAAACACCATATATTTT.

There are a few counts of this clonotype. The chain links TRBV7-2 to TRBJ1-5; TRBD1 aligns across 7 bases. Germline trimming cut 5 bases from V and 6 bases from J; bases unmatched to any gene: 4. The CDR3 totals 13 residues. Germline V lookup: CDR1 SGHTA, CDR2 FQGNSA. CDR3 nucleotides: TGTGCCAGCAGCGACGACAGGGCTCAGCCCCAGCATTTT. As protein: CASSDDRAQPQHF.

A few counts support this clonotype. This chain joins TRBV28 and TRBJ2-7; D is ambiguous. Germline V gives CDR1 MDHEN, CDR2 SYDVKM. The CDR3 runs to 16 residues. V lost 3 bases and J lost 0, with 15 bases in between. The CDR3 region has the DNA TGTGCCAGCAGTTTCCCAGCTTTTGGCAGCTCCTACGAGCAGTACTTC. It encodes CASSFPAFGSSYEQYF. Full variable domain (rest looked up from reference TRBV28 and TRBJ2-7): DVKVTQSSRYLVKRTGEKVFLECVQDMDHENMFWYRQDPGLGLRLIYFSYDVKMKEKGDIPEGYSVSREKKERFSLILESASTNQTSMYLCASSFPAFGSSYEQYFGPGTRLTVT.

This clonotype occurred many times. The rearrangement uses TRBV30 and TRBJ1-1; D unresolved. In germline, CDR1 is GTSNPN, CDR2 SVGIG (reference sequence). V gave up 1 base and J gave up 1 base, with 7 bases separating them. CDR3 length: 13 residues. This chain's CDR3 is CAWSGLSNTEAFF. The CDR3 coding sequence is TGTGCCTGGAGTGGACTCTCGAACACTGAAGCTTTCTTT.

This clonotype was recorded many times. The V and J genes are TRBV19 and TRBJ1-1; tentative D call: TRBD1 (5 bases). CDR3 length: 14 amino acids. Per germline, CDR1 LNHDA and CDR2 SQIVND (reference sequence). V lost 7 bases and J lost 2, with 14 bases in between. The CDR3 region is CASTLRGTNTEAFF. The CDR3 bases are TGTGCCAGTACATTGAGGGGAACCAACACTGAAGCTTTCTTT.

This clonotype was counted a few times. The chain links TRBV6-1 to TRBJ1-5; no firm D call. The CDR3 length is 14 residues. Germline assignment: CDR1 MNHNS and CDR2 SASEGT. V gave up 9 bases and J gave up 5 bases, with 17 bases separating them. CDR3 region: CASGNPVTYQPQHF. DNA of the CDR3: TGTGCCAGTGGAAACCCCGTAACCTATCAGCCCCAGCATTTT.

This clonotype has a handful of counts. This chain links TRBV9 with TRBJ2-3; tentatively, D is TRBD2 (5 bases). Trimming stripped 4 bases from V and 4 bases from J, with 19 bases between. Germline CDR1 is SGDLS and CDR2 is YYNGEE. The CDR3 consists of 16 residues. The CDR3 sequence: CASSPVLGIVPDTQYF. The CDR3 DNA follows: TGTGCCAGCAGCCCAGTACTAGGTATCGTCCCAGATACGCAGTATTTT.

This clonotype was detected many times. V is TRBV6-1 and J is TRBJ2-7, with 11 bases identical to TRBD2. CDR1 is MNHNS and CDR2 is SASEGT in the germline V gene. After removal of 6 bases from V and 2 bases from J, the junction contained 6 bases not matched to a gene. The CDR3 contains 15 residues. For the CDR3, the DNA is TGTGCCAGCAGAACCAGACTAGCGGGAACCTACGAGCAGTACTTC. As protein: CASRTRLAGTYEQYF.

This clonotype was seen only a few times. The chain has TRBV20-1 and TRBJ2-2; tentative D call: TRBD2 (6 bases). Germline-derived CDR1 and CDR2 are DFQATT and SNEGSKA (reference sequence). The CDR3 runs 15 residues. V was shortened by 1 base and J by 6 bases, with 15 bases between the two germline ends. In DNA form, the CDR3 reads TGCAGTGCTAGAGCGGGAGAGACGGGCCCCGGGGAGCTGTTTTTT. Translating it yields CSARAGETGPGELFF.

The table lists this clonotype with many counts. This rearrangement joins TRBV12-5 to TRBJ2-7; D is possibly TRBD1 (6 bases). The CDR3 is made up of 14 amino acids. Between the trimmed V and J ends, which lost 1 base and 4 bases, there was a span of 11 bases. Germline values: CDR1 LGHNT, CDR2 FRNRAP. The CDR3 loop reads CASGLDREIYEQYF. Here the CDR3 DNA reads TGTGCTAGTGGTTTGGACAGGGAGATTTACGAGCAGTACTTC.

With regard to this clonotype: Mismatch with germline at one junction end may stem from a read error. This chain links TRBV19 with TRBJ2-7; D gene unclear. Germline-derived CDR1 and CDR2 are LNHDA and SQIVND (reference sequence). This CDR3 comprises 17 residues. The CDR3 region is CASSLMSFASHPYEQCF. CDR3 nucleotide sequence: TGTGCCAGCAGCTTAATGTCGTTTGCGTCACACCCCTACGAGCAGTGCTTC.

This clonotype showed up just a few times. This sequence joins TRBV19 and TRBJ2-2; 9 nucleotides match TRBD1. The trim removed 6 bases at V and 5 bases at J, leaving 7 bases unmatched. The CDR3 is made up of 15 amino acids. Germline V gene lookup returns CDR1 LNHDA and CDR2 SQIVND (reference sequence). The CDR3 is CASRRTGDGTGELFF. The CDR3 DNA reads as TGTGCCAGTAGGAGGACAGGGGACGGTACCGGGGAGCTGTTTTTT.

A few counts support this clonotype. This chain uses TRBV24-1 with TRBJ2-1; weak D call: TRBD2 (5 bases). Per the germline V gene, CDR1 is KGHDR and CDR2 is SFDVKD. Trimming stripped 1 base from V and 8 bases from J, with 8 bases between. This CDR3 has 13 amino acids. CDR3 in DNA: TGTGCCACCAGTGATTTTTTCGGGGATGAGCAGTTCTTC. Encoded protein: CATSDFFGDEQFF.

This clonotype was recorded only once. The chain is built from TRBV13 and TRBJ2-3; no clear D. CDR1 is PRHDT and CDR2 is FYEKMQ in the germline V gene (reference sequence). CDR3 size: 13 residues. The germline V and J ends were trimmed by 3 bases and 7 bases, with 11 bases remaining between them. CDR3 residues: CASSFLASNTQYF. The DNA of the CDR3 is TGTGCCAGCAGCTTTCTGGCTTCGAATACGCAGTATTTT.

This clonotype showed up many times. The CDR3, as DNA: TGTGCTAGTGGTTTGGACAGGGCCGGGGAGCTGTTTTTT. Translation: CASGLDRAGELFF. V gene TRBV12-5 combines with J gene TRBJ2-2; D may be TRBD1 (6 bases). Trimming took 1 base from V and 6 from J, leaving 6 bases between them. The V gene's germline CDR1 is LGHNT and CDR2 FRNRAP. CDR3 length equals 13 residues.

The chain is built from TRBV11-2 and TRBJ2-2; D perhaps matches TRBD2 (7 bases). The CDR3 contains 14 residues. Germline V gene sequence: CDR1 SGHAT, CDR2 FQNNGV. The V end lost 7 bases, the J end lost 8 bases, and 17 bases lay between the germline ends. The CDR3 nucleotides read TGTGCCAGCATCTCCGGGGGGCCAGCTGGGGAGCTGTTTTTT. Its translation: CASISGGPAGELFF.